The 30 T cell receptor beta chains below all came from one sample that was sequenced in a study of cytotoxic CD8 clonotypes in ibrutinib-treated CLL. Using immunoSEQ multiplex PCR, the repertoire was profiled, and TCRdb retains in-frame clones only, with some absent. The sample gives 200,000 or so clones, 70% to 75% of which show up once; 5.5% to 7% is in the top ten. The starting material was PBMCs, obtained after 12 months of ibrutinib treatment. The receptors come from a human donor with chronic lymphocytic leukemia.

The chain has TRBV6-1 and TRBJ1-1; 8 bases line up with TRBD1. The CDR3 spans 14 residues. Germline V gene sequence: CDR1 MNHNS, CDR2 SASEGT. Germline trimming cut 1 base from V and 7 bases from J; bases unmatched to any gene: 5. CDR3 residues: CASSEGQGRGEAFF. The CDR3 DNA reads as TGTGCCAGCAGTGAAGGACAGGGGCGGGGTGAAGCTTTCTTT.

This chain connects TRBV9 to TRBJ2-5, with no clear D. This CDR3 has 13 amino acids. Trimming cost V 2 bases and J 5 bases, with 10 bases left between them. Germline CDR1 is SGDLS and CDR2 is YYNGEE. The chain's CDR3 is CASSVRPSETQYF. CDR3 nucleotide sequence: TGTGCCAGCAGCGTGCGCCCATCGGAGACCCAGTACTTC.

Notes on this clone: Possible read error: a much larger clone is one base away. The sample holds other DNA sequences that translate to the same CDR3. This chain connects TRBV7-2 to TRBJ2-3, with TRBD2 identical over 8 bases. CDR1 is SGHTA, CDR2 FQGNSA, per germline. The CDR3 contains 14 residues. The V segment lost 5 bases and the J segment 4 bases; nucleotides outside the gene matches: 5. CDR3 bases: TGTGCCAGCAGCCCCGGGAGGGGGGCAGATACGCAGTATTTT. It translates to CASSPGRGADTQYF.

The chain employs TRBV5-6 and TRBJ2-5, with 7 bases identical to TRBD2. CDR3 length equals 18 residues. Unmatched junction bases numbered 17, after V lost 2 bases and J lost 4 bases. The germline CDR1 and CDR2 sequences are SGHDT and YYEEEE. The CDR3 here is CASSFLKRGRGSGETQYF. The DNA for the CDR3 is TGTGCCAGCAGCTTTCTTAAGCGCGGGAGAGGTTCAGGAGAGACCCAGTACTTC.

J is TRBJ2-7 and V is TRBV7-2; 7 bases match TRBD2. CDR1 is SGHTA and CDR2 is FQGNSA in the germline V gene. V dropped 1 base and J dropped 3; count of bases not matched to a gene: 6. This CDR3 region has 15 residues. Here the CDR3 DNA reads TGTGCCAGCAGCTTAGGTCTCGGACTAGTCTACGAGCAGTACTTC. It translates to CASSLGLGLVYEQYF.

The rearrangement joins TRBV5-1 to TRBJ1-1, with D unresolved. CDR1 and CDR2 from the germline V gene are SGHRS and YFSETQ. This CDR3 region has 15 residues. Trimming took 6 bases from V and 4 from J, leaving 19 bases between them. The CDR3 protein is CASTDGPVMGTEAFF. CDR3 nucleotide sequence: TGCGCCAGCACCGATGGCCCAGTTATGGGCACTGAAGCTTTCTTT.

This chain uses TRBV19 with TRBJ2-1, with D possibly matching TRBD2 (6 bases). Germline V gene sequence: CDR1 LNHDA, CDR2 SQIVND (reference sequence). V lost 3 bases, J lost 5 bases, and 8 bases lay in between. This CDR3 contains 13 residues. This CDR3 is CASSIGTHNEQFF. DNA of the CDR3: TGTGCCAGTAGTATTGGGACTCACAATGAGCAGTTCTTC.

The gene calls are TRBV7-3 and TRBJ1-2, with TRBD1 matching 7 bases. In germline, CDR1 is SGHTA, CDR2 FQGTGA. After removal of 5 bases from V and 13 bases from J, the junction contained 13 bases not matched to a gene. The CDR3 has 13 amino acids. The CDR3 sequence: CASSLRGQSISTF. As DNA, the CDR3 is TGTGCCAGCAGCCTCAGGGGACAGTCTATTTCCACCTTC.

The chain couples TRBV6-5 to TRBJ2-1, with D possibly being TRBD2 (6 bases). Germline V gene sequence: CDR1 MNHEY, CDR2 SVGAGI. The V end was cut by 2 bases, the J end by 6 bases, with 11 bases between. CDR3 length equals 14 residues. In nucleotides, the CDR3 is TGTGCCAGCAGTTACCTGGCGGGGCTCAATGAGCAGTTCTTC. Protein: CASSYLAGLNEQFF.

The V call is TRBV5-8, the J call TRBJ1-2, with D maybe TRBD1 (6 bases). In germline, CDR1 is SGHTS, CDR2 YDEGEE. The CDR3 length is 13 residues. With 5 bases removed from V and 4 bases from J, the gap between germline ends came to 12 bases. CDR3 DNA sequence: TGTGCCAGCAGTTCTAGAGGGGGCTATGGCTACACCTTC. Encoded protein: CASSSRGGYGYTF.

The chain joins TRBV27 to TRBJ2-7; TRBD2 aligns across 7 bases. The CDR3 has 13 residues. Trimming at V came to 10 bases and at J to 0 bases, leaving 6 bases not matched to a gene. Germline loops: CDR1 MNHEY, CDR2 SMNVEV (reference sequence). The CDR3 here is CATKGGSSYEQYF. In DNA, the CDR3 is TGTGCCACCAAGGGAGGGAGCTCCTACGAGCAGTACTTC.

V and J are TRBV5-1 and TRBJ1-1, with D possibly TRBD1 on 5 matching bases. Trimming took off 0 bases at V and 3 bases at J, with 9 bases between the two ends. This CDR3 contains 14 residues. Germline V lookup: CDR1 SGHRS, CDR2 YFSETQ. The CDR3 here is CASSLAEGDTEAFF. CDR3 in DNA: TGCGCCAGCAGCTTGGCGGAAGGGGACACTGAAGCTTTCTTT.

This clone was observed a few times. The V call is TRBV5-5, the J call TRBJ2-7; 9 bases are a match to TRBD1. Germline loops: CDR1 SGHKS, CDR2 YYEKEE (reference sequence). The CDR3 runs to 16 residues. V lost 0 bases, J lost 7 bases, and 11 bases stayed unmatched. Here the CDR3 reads CASSLAVWGQGWEQYF. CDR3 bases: TGTGCCAGCAGCTTGGCGGTATGGGGACAGGGCTGGGAGCAGTACTTC.

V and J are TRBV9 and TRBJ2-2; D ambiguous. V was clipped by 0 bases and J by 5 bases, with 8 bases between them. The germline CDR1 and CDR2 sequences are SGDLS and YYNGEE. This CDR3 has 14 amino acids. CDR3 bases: TGTGCCAGCAGCGTAGAAACCGGTACCGGGGAGCTGTTTTTT. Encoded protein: CASSVETGTGELFF. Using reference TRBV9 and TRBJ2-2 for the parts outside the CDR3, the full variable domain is DSGVTQTPKHLITATGQRVTLRCSPRSGDLSVYWYQQSLDQGLQFLIQYYNGEERAKGNILERFSAQQFPDLHSELNLSSLELGDSALYFCASSVETGTGELFFGEGSRLTVL.

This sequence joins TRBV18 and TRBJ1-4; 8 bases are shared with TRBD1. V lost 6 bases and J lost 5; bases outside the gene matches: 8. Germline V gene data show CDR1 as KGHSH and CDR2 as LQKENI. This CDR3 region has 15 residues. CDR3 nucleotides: TGTGCCAGCTCTCCGAGACAGGGGATAAATGAAAAACTGTTTTTT. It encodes CASSPRQGINEKLFF. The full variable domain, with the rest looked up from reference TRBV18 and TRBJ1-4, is NAGVMQNPRHLVRRRGQEARLRCSPMKGHSHVYWYRQLPEEGLKFMVYLQKENIIDESGMPKERFSAEFPKEGPSILRIQQVVRGDSAAYFCASSPRQGINEKLFFGSGTQLSVL.

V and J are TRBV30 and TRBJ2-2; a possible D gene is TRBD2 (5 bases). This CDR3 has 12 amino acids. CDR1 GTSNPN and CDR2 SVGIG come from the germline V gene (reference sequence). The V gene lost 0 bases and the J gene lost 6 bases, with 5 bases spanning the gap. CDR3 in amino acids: CAWSVGAGELFF. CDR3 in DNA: TGTGCCTGGAGTGTCGGGGCCGGGGAGCTGTTTTTT.

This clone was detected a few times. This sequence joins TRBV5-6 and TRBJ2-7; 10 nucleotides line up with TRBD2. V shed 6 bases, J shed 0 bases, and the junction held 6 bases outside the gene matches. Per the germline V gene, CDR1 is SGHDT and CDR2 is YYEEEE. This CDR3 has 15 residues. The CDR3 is CASIATSGFSYEQYF. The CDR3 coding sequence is TGTGCCAGCATCGCGACTAGCGGGTTCTCCTACGAGCAGTACTTC. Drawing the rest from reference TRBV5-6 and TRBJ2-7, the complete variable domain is DAGVTQSPTHLIKTRGQQVTLRCSPKSGHDTVSWYQQALGQGPQFIFQYYEEEERQRGNFPDRFSGHQFPNYSSELNVNALLLGDSALYLCASIATSGFSYEQYFGPGTRLTVT.

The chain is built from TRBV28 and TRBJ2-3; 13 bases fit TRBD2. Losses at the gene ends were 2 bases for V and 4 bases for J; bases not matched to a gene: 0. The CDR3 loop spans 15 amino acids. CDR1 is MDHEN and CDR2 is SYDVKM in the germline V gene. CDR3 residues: CASSLGLAGADTQYF. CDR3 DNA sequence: TGTGCCAGCAGTTTAGGACTAGCGGGAGCAGATACGCAGTATTTT.

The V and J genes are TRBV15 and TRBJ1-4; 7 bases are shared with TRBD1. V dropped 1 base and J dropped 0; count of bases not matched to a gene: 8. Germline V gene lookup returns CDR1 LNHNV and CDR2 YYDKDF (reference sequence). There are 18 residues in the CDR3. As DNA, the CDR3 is TGTGCCACCAGCAGAGCGACAGGGAAGTGGGCAACTAATGAAAAACTGTTTTTT. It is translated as CATSRATGKWATNEKLFF.

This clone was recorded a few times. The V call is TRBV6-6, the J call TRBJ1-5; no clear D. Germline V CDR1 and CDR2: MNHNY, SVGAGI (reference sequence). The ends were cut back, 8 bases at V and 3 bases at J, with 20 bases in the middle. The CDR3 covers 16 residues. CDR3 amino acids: CASQPLPDSHNQPQHF. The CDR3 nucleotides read TGTGCCAGCCAACCCCTGCCCGACTCGCACAATCAGCCCCAGCATTTT.

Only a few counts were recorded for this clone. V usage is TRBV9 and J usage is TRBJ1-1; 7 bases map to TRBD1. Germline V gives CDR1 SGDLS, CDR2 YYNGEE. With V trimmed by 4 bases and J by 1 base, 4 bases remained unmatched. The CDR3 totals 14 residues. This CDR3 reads CASSQRQGNTEAFF. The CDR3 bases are TGTGCCAGCAGCCAACGACAGGGGAACACTGAAGCTTTCTTT.

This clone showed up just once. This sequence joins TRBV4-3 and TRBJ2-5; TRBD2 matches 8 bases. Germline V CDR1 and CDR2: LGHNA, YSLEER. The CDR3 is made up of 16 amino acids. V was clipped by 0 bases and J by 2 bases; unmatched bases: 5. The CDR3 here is CASSQDFSGVQETQYF. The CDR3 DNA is TGCGCCAGCAGCCAAGATTTTAGCGGGGTTCAAGAGACCCAGTACTTC.

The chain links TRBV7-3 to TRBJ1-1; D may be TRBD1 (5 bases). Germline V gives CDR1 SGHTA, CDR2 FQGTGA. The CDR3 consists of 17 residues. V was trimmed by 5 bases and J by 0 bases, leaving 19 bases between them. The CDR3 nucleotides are TGTGCCAGCAGCCCGCGGGCGGGACGTAATATGAACACTGAAGCTTTCTTT. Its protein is CASSPRAGRNMNTEAFF.

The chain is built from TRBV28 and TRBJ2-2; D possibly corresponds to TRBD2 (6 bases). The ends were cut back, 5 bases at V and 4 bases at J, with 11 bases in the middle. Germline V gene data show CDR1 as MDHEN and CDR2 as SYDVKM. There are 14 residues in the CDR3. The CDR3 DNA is TGTGCCAGCAGTGGGTGGGGAGGCACCGGGGAGCTGTTTTTT. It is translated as CASSGWGGTGELFF.

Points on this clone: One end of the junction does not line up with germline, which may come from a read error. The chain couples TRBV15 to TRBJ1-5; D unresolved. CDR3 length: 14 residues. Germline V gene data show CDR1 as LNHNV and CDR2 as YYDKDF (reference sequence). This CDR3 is CATRRGNYNQPQHF. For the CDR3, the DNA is TGTGCCACCAGAAGAGGGAACTACAATCAGCCCCAGCATTTT. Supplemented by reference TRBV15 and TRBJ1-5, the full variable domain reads DAMVIQNPRYQVTQFGKPVTLSCSQTLNHNVMYWYQQKSSQAPKLLFHYYDKDFNNEADTPDNFQSRRPNTSFCFLDIRSPGLGDTAMYLCATRRGNYNQPQHFGDGTRLSIL.

CDR3 bases: TGTGCCAGCAGTGAACGATTCGGGGGGAAGCGGTTCTTC. Translation: CASSERFGGKRFF. The chain links TRBV25-1 to TRBJ2-1; 7 bases are shared with TRBD2. Germline CDR1 and CDR2: MGHDK and SYGVNS. The CDR3 extends over 13 amino acids. With V trimmed by 2 bases and J by 15 bases, 10 bases remained unmatched.

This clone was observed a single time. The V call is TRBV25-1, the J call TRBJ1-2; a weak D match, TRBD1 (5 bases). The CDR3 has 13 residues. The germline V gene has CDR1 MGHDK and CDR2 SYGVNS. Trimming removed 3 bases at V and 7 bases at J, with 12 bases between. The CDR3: CASSEGRGVGYTF. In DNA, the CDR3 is TGTGCCAGCAGTGAGGGACGAGGTGTTGGCTACACCTTC.

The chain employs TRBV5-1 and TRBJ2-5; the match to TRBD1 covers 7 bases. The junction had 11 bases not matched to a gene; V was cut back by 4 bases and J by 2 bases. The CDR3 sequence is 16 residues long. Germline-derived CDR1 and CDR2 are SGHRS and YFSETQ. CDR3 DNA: TGCGCCAGCAGCCCCACTTCGGGACAGCTTCAAGAGACCCAGTACTTC. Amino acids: CASSPTSGQLQETQYF.

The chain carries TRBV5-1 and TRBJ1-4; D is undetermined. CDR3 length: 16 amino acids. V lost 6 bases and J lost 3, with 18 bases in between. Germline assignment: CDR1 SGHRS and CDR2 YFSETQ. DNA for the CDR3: TGCGCCAGCAAAATTACCCCCGGGGTGGCTAATGAAAAACTGTTTTTT. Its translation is CASKITPGVANEKLFF.

The CDR3 nucleotides are TGTGCCAGCAGCTTAGCGCAGGGTGGGAGTAGAAATGAGCAGTTCTTC. Amino acids: CASSLAQGGSRNEQFF. The chain has TRBV7-9 and TRBJ2-1; D may match TRBD1 or TRBD2 (5 bases each). This CDR3 comprises 16 residues. Germline V CDR1 and CDR2: SEHNR, FQNEAQ (reference sequence). Trimming pared 0 bases from V and 7 bases from J, leaving 16 bases between.